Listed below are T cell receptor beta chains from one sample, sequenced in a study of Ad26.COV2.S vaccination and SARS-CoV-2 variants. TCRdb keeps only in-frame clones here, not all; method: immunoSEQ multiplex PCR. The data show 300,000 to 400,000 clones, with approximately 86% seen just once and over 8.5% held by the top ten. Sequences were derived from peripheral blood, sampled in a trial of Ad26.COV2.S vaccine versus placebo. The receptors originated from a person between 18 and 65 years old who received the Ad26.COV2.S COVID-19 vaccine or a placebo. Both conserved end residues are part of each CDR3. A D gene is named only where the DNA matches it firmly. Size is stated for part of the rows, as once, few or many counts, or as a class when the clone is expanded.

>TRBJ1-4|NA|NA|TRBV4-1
CASSQERLRVGDEKLFF
TGCGCCAGCAGCCAAGAAAGATTAAGGGTGGGAGACGAAAAACTGTTTTTT
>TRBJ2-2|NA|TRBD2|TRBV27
CASSLTGLAPNWGTGELFF
TGTGCCAGCAGTTTAACAGGACTAGCGCCTAATTGGGGCACCGGGGAGCTGTTTTTT
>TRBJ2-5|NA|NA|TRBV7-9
CASSVSGALETQYF
TGTGCCAGCAGTGTATCGGGGGCGCTGGAGACCCAGTACTTC
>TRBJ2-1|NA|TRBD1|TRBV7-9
CASRSTGANEQFF
TGTGCCAGCAGATCAACAGGGGCCAATGAGCAGTTCTTC
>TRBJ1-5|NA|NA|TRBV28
CASSLVQGSNQPQHF
TGTGCCAGCAGTTTGGTTCAGGGGAGCAATCAGCCCCAGCATTTT
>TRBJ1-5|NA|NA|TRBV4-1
CASSQGPLRAPNQPQHF
TGCGCCAGCAGCCAAGGCCCTCTCCGGGCTCCCAATCAGCCCCAGCATTTT
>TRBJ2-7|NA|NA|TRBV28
CASSPGAGRMVEQYF
TGTGCCAGCAGTCCCGGGGCCGGGAGAATGGTTGAGCAGTACTTC
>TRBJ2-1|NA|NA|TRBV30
CAWEVHNEQFF
TGTGCCTGGGAGGTCCACAATGAGCAGTTCTTC
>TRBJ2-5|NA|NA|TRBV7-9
CASSLVQGSPTQYF
TGTGCCAGCAGCTTAGTACAGGGCTCCCCGACCCAGTACTTC
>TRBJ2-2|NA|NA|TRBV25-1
CASISTRGDTGELFF
TGTGCCAGCATATCGACGCGGGGTGACACCGGGGAGCTGTTTTTT
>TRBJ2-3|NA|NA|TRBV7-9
CASSSKIAADTQYF
TGTGCCAGCAGCTCGAAAATAGCTGCAGATACGCAGTATTTT
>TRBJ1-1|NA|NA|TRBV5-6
CASSFGTEAFF
TGTGCCAGCAGCTTTGGGACTGAAGCTTTCTTT
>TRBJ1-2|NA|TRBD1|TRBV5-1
CASRETGNNYGYTF
TGCGCCAGCAGAGAGACAGGGAATAACTATGGCTACACCTTC
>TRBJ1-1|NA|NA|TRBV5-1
CASSPRSTGTAEAFF
TGCGCCAGCAGCCCTAGGAGCACAGGGACCGCTGAAGCTTTCTTT
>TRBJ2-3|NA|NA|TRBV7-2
CASSSVPGAHADTQYF
TGTGCCAGCAGCTCCGTCCCGGGGGCCCACGCGGATACGCAGTATTTT
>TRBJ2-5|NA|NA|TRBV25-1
CATTIQGYETQYF
TGTGCCACCACGATTCAGGGATACGAGACCCAGTACTTC
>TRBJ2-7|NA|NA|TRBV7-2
CASSFGDPPGEQYF
TGTGCCAGCAGCTTTGGGGACCCCCCGGGGGAGCAGTACTTC
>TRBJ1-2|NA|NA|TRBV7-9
CASSLGLGDYGYTF
TGTGCCAGCAGCTTAGGTCTCGGGGACTATGGCTACACCTTC
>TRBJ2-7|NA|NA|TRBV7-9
CASSLTPSLHEQYF
TGTGCCAGCAGCCTAACACCCAGCTTACACGAGCAGTACTTC
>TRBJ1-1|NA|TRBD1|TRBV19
CASSMAIGQGLNTEAFF
TGTGCCAGTAGTATGGCGATAGGACAGGGGCTGAACACTGAAGCTTTCTTT
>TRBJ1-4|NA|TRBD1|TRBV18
CASSPPGTAIRGEKLFF
TGTGCCAGCTCACCCCCCGGGACAGCCATCCGAGGGGAAAAACTGTTTTTT
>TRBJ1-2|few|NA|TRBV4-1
CASSISGQGNYGYTF
TGCGCCAGCAGTATCAGTGGGCAGGGTAACTATGGCTACACCTTC
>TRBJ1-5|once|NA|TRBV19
CASSIVADQPQHF
TGTGCCAGTAGTATAGTCGCGGATCAGCCCCAGCATTTT
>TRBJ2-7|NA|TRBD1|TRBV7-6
CASSLSWDRANEQYF
TGTGCCAGCAGCTTATCATGGGACAGGGCCAACGAGCAGTACTTC
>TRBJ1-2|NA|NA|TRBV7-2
CASSATGSGYGYTF
TGTGCCAGCAGCGCAACAGGGTCAGGCTATGGCTACACCTTC
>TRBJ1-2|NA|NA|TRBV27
CASSTSWGVGGYTF
TGTGCCAGCTCCACCAGTTGGGGGGTAGGGGGCTACACCTTC
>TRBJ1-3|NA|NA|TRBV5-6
CASSFSGNTIYF
TGTGCCAGCAGTTTCAGTGGAAACACCATATATTTT
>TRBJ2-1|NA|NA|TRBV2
CASSKAYINNEQFF
TGTGCCAGCAGCAAGGCCTATATAAACAATGAGCAGTTCTTC
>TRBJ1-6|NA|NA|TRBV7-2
CASSPGTAAYNSPLHF
TGTGCCAGCAGCCCGGGGACGGCCGCCTATAATTCACCCCTCCACTTT
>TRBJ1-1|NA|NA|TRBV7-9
CASSPDTPWGTEAFF
TGTGCCAGCAGCCCCGACACCCCCTGGGGCACTGAAGCTTTCTTT
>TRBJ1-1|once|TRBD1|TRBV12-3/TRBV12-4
CASNTGDTEAFF
TGTGCCAGCAATACAGGGGACACTGAAGCTTTCTTT
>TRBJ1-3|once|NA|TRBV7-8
CASSQGHFSGNTIYF
TGTGCCAGCAGCCAGGGACACTTCTCTGGAAACACCATATATTTT
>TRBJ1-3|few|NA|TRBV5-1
CASSLTISSPGNTIYF
TGCGCCAGCAGCTTGACGATTAGTTCGCCTGGAAACACCATATATTTT
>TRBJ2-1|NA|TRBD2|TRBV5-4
CASSFNSGMNNEQFF
TGTGCCAGCAGCTTCAACAGCGGGATGAACAATGAGCAGTTCTTC
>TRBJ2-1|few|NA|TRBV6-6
CASRRDLLSYNEQFF
TGTGCCAGCAGACGCGACCTACTCTCCTACAATGAGCAGTTCTTC
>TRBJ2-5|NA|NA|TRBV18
CASSPGSSQTQYF
TGTGCCAGCTCACCAGGCTCATCTCAGACCCAGTACTTC
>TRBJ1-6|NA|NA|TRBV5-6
CARPPLGLESPLHF
TGTGCCAGACCCCCCCTCGGGTTAGAATCACCCCTCCACTTT
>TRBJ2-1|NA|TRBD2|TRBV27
CASSSRLASYNEQFF
TGTGCCAGCAGTTCTCGACTAGCTTCCTACAATGAGCAGTTCTTC
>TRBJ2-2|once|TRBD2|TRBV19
CASSVGLAANTGELFF
TGTGCCAGTAGTGTCGGACTAGCAGCAAACACCGGGGAGCTGTTTTTT
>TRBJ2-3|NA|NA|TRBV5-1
CASSLMAEWDTQYF
TGCGCCAGCAGCTTGATGGCGGAATGGGATACGCAGTATTTT
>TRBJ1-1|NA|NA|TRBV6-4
CASSEYPPEGNTEAFF
TGTGCCAGCAGTGAATATCCGCCCGAAGGGAACACTGAAGCTTTCTTT